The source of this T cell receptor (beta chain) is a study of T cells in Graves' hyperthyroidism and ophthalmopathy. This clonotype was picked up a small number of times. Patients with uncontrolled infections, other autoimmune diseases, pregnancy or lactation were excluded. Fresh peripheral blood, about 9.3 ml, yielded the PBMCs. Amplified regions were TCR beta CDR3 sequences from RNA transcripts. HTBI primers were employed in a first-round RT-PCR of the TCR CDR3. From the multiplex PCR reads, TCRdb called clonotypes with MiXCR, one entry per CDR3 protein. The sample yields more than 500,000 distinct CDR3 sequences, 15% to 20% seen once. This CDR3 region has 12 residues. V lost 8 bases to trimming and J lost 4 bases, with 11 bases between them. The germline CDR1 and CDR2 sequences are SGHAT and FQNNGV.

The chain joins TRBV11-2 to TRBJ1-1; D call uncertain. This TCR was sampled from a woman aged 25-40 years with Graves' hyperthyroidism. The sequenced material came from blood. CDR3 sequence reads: CASQGLGTEAFF. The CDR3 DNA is TGTGCCAGCCAAGGGCTGGGCACTGAAGCTTTCTTT.